This TCR beta chain was recorded in a study of T cells expressing NK-cell markers. TCRdb reworked the 5' RACE reads into one entry per CDR3 protein, no DNA. Recorded for this sample: about 110,000 distinct CDR3 sequences. Note on this clonotype: The antigen is unknown.

The germline gives CDR1 SGHVS, CDR2 FQNEAQ. The CDR3 has 15 amino acids. Study-level points and caveats: CD8+ T cells in 5 or 6 donors included dominant NKG2C+ clonotypes at about 1.0-8%.

Sequences were obtained from blood T cells: a sorted CD56 or NKG2C T cell subset, CD4+ or CD8+ T cells, or bulk PBMC T cells (not recorded which). The source of this sequence is a woman aged 18 to 75 in good health. The V and J genes are TRBV7-8 and TRBJ2-3; TCRdb's D call, TRBD2, is unchecked because there is no DNA. CDR3 in amino acids: CASSLWTSNWDTQYF. Filled out from reference TRBV7-8 and TRBJ2-3, the complete variable domain reads GAGVSQSPRYKVAKRGQDVALRCDPISGHVSLFWYQQALGQGPEFLTYFQNEAQLDKSGLPSDRFFAERPEGSVSTLKIQRTQQEDSAVYLCASSLWTSNWDTQYFGPGTRLTVL.